These 8 T cell receptor beta chains were all obtained from the same sample, sequenced in a study of cytomegalovirus exposure and HLA in healthy donors (dated by TCRdb to 2016 to 2017). The library was prepared using the immunoSEQ multiplex PCR assay. For the multiplex PCR, a mixture combining 60 forward primers for TCR Vbeta segments and 13 reverse primers for TCR Jbeta segments was used. The table was pulled from immuneACCESS by TCRdb, which kept in-frame rearrangements only. Such tables lose some clones; where checked, under half of the loss comes from unresolved V genes, and the rest has no known cause. This sample's records show approximately 51,000 clones. Of the sample, roughly 26% falls within the top ten clones. Material: PBMCs. The receptor set was obtained from a man aged 40-49 years in good health and CMV-seropositive.

This chain uses TRBV18 with TRBJ2-7, with D possibly matching TRBD1 (6 bases). The V gene's germline CDR1 is KGHSH and CDR2 LQKENI. There are 12 residues in the CDR3. Trimming left V 5 bases short and J 6 bases short, with 11 bases between. In nucleotides, the CDR3 is TGTGCCAGCTCAGCAGGACAGCCCGAGCAGTACTTC. Its translation is CASSAGQPEQYF. Full variable domain (rest looked up from reference TRBV18 and TRBJ2-7): NAGVMQNPRHLVRRRGQEARLRCSPMKGHSHVYWYRQLPEEGLKFMVYLQKENIIDESGMPKERFSAEFPKEGPSILRIQQVVRGDSAAYFCASSAGQPEQYFGPGTRLTVT.

The V call is TRBV10-3, the J call TRBJ1-4; 7 nucleotides match TRBD1. V shed 1 base, J shed 0 bases, and the junction held 8 bases outside the gene matches. The CDR3 length is 18 residues. CDR1 is ENHRY and CDR2 is SYGVKD in the germline V gene. CDR3 nucleotides: TGTGCCATCAGTGAGTTTCGACAGGGAACTACAACTAATGAAAAACTGTTTTTT. It yields the protein CAISEFRQGTTTNEKLFF.

This chain links TRBV18 with TRBJ2-5, with a tentative D call TRBD1 (6 bases). Germline V gene data show CDR1 as KGHSH and CDR2 as LQKENI. CDR3 length: 12 residues. The germline V and J ends were trimmed by 6 bases and 3 bases, with 8 bases remaining between them. The CDR3: CASSNREETQYF. CDR3 bases: TGTGCCAGCTCGAACAGGGAAGAGACCCAGTACTTC. Full variable domain (missing parts from reference TRBV18 and TRBJ2-5): NAGVMQNPRHLVRRRGQEARLRCSPMKGHSHVYWYRQLPEEGLKFMVYLQKENIIDESGMPKERFSAEFPKEGPSILRIQQVVRGDSAAYFCASSNREETQYFGPGTRLLVL.

CDR3 sequence reads: CASKRDSNEKLFF. The CDR3 bases are TGTGCCAGCAAACGGGACAGTAATGAAAAACTGTTTTTT. This rearrangement joins TRBV7-9 to TRBJ1-4, with 7 bases matching TRBD1. This CDR3 has 13 residues. Losses at the gene ends were 7 bases for V and 4 bases for J; bases not matched to a gene: 3. CDR1 and CDR2 from the germline V gene are SEHNR and FQNEAQ (reference sequence).

The chain carries TRBV7-9 and TRBJ2-1; 14 bases line up with TRBD2. The CDR3 has 14 residues. CDR1 is SEHNR, CDR2 FQNEAQ, per germline (reference sequence). Losses at the gene ends were 4 bases for V and 8 bases for J; bases not matched to a gene: 1. The CDR3 DNA follows: TGTGCCAGCAGCTCGACTAGCGGGAGGGATGAGCAGTTCTTC. It translates to CASSSTSGRDEQFF.

This rearrangement joins TRBV28 to TRBJ2-5; tentative D call: TRBD2 (7 bases). Germline V lookup: CDR1 MDHEN, CDR2 SYDVKM. The CDR3 has 12 amino acids. Trimming removed 7 bases at V and 3 bases at J, with 9 bases between. The CDR3 coding sequence is TGTGCCAGCAAGGGGGGGGAAGAGACCCAGTACTTC. Encoded protein: CASKGGEETQYF.

The chain couples TRBV27 to TRBJ2-7, with TRBD2 matching 7 bases. Trimming took 6 bases from V and 1 from J; bases not matched to a gene: 12. The CDR3 covers 16 residues. Germline V gene sequence: CDR1 MNHEY, CDR2 SMNVEV (reference sequence). This CDR3 reads CASSPTGGFSSYEQYF. As DNA, the CDR3 is TGTGCCAGCAGCCCCACCGGGGGGTTTTCGTCCTACGAGCAGTACTTC.

The genes are TRBV19 and TRBJ2-5; 9 nucleotides match TRBD2. Germline assignment: CDR1 LNHDA and CDR2 SQIVND (reference sequence). The CDR3 loop spans 14 amino acids. Germline trimming cut 8 bases from V and 5 bases from J; bases unmatched to any gene: 9. The CDR3 loop reads CASGGGRATETQYF. For the CDR3, the DNA is TGTGCCAGTGGAGGCGGGAGGGCCACGGAGACCCAGTACTTC.